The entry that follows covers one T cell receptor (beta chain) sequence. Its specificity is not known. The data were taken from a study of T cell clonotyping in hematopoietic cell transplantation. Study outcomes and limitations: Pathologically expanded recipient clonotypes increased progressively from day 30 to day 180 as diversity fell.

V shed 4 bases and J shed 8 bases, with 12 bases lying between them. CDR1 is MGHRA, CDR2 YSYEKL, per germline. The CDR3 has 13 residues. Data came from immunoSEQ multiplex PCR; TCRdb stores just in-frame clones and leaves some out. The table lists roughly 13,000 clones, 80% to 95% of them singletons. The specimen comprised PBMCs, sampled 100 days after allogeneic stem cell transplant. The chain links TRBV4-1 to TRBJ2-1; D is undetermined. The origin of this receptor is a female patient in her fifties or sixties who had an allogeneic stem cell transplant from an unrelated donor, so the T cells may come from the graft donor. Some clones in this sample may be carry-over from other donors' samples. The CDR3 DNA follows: TGCGCCAGCAGCCTTACCAATTATCATGAGCAGTTCTTC. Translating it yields CASSLTNYHEQFF.